This TCR beta chain emerged from a study of blood T cell repertoires in COVID-19. Sequencing was performed with immunoSEQ multiplex PCR; in TCRdb, only in-frame clones are kept and a portion is missing. The data contain tens of thousands of clones, 80% to 90% of them singletons. The CDR3 is 13 amino acids. CDR1 KGHSH and CDR2 LQKENI come from the germline V gene. Trimming removed 6 bases at V and 10 bases at J, with 16 bases between. The sequence was collected from a woman in her fifties or sixties with acute or convalescent COVID-19. The V and J genes are TRBV18 and TRBJ2-1; D perhaps matches TRBD1 (6 bases). Sequenced material: peripheral blood. This CDR3 reads CASSDGRGQEQFF. CDR3 DNA: TGTGCCAGCTCGGACGGCAGGGGTCAGGAGCAGTTCTTC. The variable domain in full, with the rest retrieved from reference TRBV18 and TRBJ2-1, is NAGVMQNPRHLVRRRGQEARLRCSPMKGHSHVYWYRQLPEEGLKFMVYLQKENIIDESGMPKERFSAEFPKEGPSILRIQQVVRGDSAAYFCASSDGRGQEQFFGPGTRLTVL.